The rows below give T cell receptor beta chains drawn from one sample of a study of cytomegalovirus exposure and HLA in healthy donors. Assay: immunoSEQ multiplex PCR; the TCRdb copy retains only in-frame clones and omits some. This table holds about 54,000 clones, roughly 84% found once. Sequencing input: PBMCs. The receptors derive from a young woman in good health and CMV-seronegative. Each CDR3 is given with its conserved first and last residue.

J gene,V gene,CDR3 protein
TRBJ2-7,TRBV7-9,CASSLITGLSYEQYF
TRBJ1-2,TRBV6-1,CASSDPQGSNYGYTF
TRBJ1-2,TRBV27,CANQTGSIYTF
TRBJ1-1,TRBV5-1,CASSKTQQVNTEAFF
TRBJ1-2,TRBV9,CASSKGRPGVQGYTF
TRBJ1-1,TRBV30,CACTGTAWGTEAFF
TRBJ2-5,TRBV9,CASSVEPLTRETQYF
TRBJ2-2,TRBV5-4,CASSLGPGGTTQNTGELFF
TRBJ1-1,TRBV6-6,CASSSGQNTEAFF
TRBJ1-4,TRBV4-1,CASSQPGTGGEKLFF
TRBJ1-1,TRBV2,CASSERQGATDTEAFF
TRBJ2-5,TRBV11-3,CASSLDHGETQYF